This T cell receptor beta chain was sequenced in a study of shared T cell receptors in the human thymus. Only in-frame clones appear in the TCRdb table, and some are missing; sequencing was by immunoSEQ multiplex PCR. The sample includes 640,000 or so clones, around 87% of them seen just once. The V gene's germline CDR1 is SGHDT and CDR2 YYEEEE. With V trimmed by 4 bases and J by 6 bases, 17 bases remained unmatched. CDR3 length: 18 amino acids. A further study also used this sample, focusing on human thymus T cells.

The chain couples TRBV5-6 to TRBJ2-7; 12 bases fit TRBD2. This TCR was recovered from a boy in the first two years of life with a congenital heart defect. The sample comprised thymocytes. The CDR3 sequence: CASSPQEQLAGGPTEQYF. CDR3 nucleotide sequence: TGTGCCAGCAGCCCCCAAGAGCAGCTAGCGGGGGGGCCAACCGAGCAGTACTTC.